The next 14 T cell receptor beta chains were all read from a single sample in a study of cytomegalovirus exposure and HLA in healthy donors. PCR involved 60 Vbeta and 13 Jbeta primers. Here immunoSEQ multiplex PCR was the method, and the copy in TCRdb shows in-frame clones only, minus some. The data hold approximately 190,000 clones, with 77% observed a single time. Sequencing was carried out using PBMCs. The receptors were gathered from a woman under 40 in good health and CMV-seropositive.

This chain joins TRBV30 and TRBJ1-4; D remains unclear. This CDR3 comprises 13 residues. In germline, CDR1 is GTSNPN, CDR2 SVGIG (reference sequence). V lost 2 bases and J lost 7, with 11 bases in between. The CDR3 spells CAWSNPSSEKLFF. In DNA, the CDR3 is TGTGCCTGGAGTAATCCGTCTAGTGAAAAACTGTTTTTT.

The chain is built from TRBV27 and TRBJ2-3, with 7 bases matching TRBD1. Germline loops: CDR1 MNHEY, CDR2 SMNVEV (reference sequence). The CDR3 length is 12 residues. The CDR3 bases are TGTGCGACAGGGTGGGGCACAGATACGCAGTATTTT. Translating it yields CATGWGTDTQYF.

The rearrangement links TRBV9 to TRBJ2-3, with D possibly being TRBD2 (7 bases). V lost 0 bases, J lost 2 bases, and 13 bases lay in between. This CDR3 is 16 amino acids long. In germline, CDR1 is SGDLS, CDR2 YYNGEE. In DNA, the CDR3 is TGTGCCAGCAGCGTAGCTTGGGGGGGCCACACAGATACGCAGTATTTT. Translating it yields CASSVAWGGHTDTQYF.

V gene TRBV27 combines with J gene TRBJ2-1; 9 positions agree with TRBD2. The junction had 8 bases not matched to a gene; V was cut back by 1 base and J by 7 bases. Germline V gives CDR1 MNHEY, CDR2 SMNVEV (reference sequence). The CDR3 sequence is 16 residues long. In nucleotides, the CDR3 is TGTGCCAGCAGTTTATGGGGTAGCGGGAGTTGGAATGAGCAGTTCTTC. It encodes CASSLWGSGSWNEQFF.

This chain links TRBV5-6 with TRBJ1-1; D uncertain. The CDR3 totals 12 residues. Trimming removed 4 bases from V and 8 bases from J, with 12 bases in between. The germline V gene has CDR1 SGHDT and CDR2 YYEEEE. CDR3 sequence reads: CASSLPPGEAFF. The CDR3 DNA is TGTGCCAGCAGCCTTCCCCCGGGGGAAGCTTTCTTT.

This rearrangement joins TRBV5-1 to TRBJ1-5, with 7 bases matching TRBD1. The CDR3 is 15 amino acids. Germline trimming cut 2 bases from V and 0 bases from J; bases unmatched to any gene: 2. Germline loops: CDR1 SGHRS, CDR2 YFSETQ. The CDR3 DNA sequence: TGCGCCAGCAGCTTAGGACAGGCTAGCAATCAGCCCCAGCATTTT. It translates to CASSLGQASNQPQHF.

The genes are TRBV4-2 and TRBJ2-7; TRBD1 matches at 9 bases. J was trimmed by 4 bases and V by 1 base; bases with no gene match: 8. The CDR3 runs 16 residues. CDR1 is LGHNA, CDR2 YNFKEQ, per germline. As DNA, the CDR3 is TGTGCCAGCAGCCAAGGAGCGGGACAGGGCGTGTACGAGCAGTACTTC. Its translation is CASSQGAGQGVYEQYF.

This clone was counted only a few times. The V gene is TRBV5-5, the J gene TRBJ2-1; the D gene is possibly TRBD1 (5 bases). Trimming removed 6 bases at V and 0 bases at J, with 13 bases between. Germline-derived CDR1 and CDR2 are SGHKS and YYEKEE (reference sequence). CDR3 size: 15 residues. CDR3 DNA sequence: TGTGCCAGCACCACCGGACACGGCTCCTACAATGAGCAGTTCTTC. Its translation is CASTTGHGSYNEQFF.

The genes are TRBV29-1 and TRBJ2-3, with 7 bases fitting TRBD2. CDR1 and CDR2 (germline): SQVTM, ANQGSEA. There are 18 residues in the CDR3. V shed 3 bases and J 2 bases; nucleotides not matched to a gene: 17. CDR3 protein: CSVESVGREGGVTDTQYF. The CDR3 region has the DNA TGCAGCGTTGAGTCTGTTGGAAGGGAGGGAGGGGTCACAGATACGCAGTATTTT.

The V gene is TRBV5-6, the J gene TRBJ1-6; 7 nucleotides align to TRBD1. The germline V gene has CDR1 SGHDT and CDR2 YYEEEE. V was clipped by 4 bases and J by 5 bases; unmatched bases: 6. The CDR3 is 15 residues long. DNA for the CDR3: TGTGCCAGCAGCCAGGACAGGAGAAATAATTCACCCCTCCACTTT. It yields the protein CASSQDRRNNSPLHF. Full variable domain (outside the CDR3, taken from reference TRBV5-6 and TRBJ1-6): DAGVTQSPTHLIKTRGQQVTLRCSPKSGHDTVSWYQQALGQGPQFIFQYYEEEERQRGNFPDRFSGHQFPNYSSELNVNALLLGDSALYLCASSQDRRNNSPLHFGNGTRLTVT.

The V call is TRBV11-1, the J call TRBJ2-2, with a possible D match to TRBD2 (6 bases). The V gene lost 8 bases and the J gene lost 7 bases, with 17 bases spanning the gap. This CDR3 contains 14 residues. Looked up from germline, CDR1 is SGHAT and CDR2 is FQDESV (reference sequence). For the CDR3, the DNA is TGTGCCAGCGGACTACCCAGCTTGGTCGGGGAGCTGTTTTTT. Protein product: CASGLPSLVGELFF.

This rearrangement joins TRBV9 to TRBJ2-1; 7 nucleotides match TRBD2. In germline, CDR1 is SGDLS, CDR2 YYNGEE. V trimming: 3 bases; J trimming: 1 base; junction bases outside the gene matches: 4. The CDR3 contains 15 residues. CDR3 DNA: TGTGCCAGCAGCGCGGGGGGATCTTCCTACAATGAGCAGTTCTTC. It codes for CASSAGGSSYNEQFF.

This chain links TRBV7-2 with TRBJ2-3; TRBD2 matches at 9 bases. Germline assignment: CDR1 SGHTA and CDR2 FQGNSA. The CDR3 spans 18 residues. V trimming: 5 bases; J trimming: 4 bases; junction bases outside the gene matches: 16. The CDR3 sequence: CASSPLRSRGGQADTQYF. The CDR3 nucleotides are TGTGCCAGCAGCCCCCTAAGGTCGCGGGGGGGCCAAGCAGATACGCAGTATTTT. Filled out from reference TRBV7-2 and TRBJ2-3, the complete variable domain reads GAGVSQSPSNKVTEKGKDVELRCDPISGHTALYWYRQSLGQGLEFLIYFQGNSAPDKSGLPSDRFSAERTGGSVSTLTIQRTQQEDSAVYLCASSPLRSRGGQADTQYFGPGTRLTVL.

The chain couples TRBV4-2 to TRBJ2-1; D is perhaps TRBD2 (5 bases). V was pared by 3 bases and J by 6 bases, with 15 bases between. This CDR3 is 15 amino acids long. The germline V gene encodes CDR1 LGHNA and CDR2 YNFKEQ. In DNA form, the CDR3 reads TGTGCCAGCAGCCACGACTACGTAGTGTCCAATGAGCAGTTCTTC. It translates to CASSHDYVVSNEQFF.